This T cell receptor beta chain was sequenced for a study of identifying expanded T cells in peripheral blood. Study-wide findings and caveats: Across healthy donors, higher total template counts meant significantly greater approximately two-week count variance. Over approximately two and four weeks, about 17 and 20 clones changed, versus more than 1 between replicates.

CDR1 and CDR2 from the germline V gene are MGHRA and YSYEKL. The CDR3 consists of 15 residues. After removal of 2 bases from V and 0 bases from J, the junction contained 3 bases not matched to a gene. As to this clone: Antigen: not known.

Sequencing used immunoSEQ multiplex PCR; TCRdb keeps in-frame clones, though not all of them. Of 110,000 or so clones listed, about 85% are singletons. Collection occurred without any documented infections or immune events in donors. Sequencing was done on a sample of blood. The chain uses TRBV4-1 and TRBJ2-7; 8 bases map to TRBD2. This clonotype originated in a person aged 18 to 75 in good health. The CDR3 spells CASSQLAGSSYEQYF. Here the CDR3 DNA reads TGCGCCAGCAGCCAATTAGCGGGAAGCTCCTACGAGCAGTACTTC.